This passage covers 22 T cell receptor beta chains from one sample sequenced in a study of OX40 agonist ivuxolimab in advanced cancers. Profiled with immunoSEQ multiplex PCR; TCRdb holds only in-frame clones, not every one. The sample has 60,000 to 65,000 clones; about 90% are singletons. Sequenced here: CD4+ or CD8+ T cells sorted from blood, sampled in a trial of the OX40 agonist ivuxolimab. Source of these receptors: an adult with an advanced solid tumor such as melanoma, head and neck, liver or kidney cancer.

The chain links TRBV27 to TRBJ1-2; D is possibly TRBD1 (6 bases). The CDR3 consists of 14 residues. CDR1 is MNHEY and CDR2 is SMNVEV in the germline V gene (reference sequence). The ends were cut back, 2 bases at V and 7 bases at J, with 14 bases in the middle. CDR3 nucleotide sequence: TGTGCCAGCAGTTTAGCCACAGGGTCCTCTGGCTACACCTTC. Translation: CASSLATGSSGYTF.

This chain uses TRBV7-8 with TRBJ2-7, with D tentatively TRBD2 (7 bases). Per germline, CDR1 SGHVS and CDR2 FQNEAQ. The V and J ends lost 10 bases and 2 bases respectively, with 21 bases between them. This CDR3 contains 15 residues. The CDR3 spells CATNPAGAGTYEQYF. DNA of the CDR3: TGTGCCACCAACCCGGCGGGGGCTGGAACCTACGAGCAGTACTTC. Full variable domain (missing parts from reference TRBV7-8 and TRBJ2-7): GAGVSQSPRYKVAKRGQDVALRCDPISGHVSLFWYQQALGQGPEFLTYFQNEAQLDKSGLPSDRFFAERPEGSVSTLKIQRTQQEDSAVYLCATNPAGAGTYEQYFGPGTRLTVT.

This chain joins TRBV19 and TRBJ1-4; no clear D. The V end lost 5 bases, the J end lost 4 bases, and 14 bases lay between the germline ends. Germline loops: CDR1 LNHDA, CDR2 SQIVND (reference sequence). This CDR3 comprises 15 residues. The CDR3 protein is CASSSSSHINEKLFF. CDR3 DNA sequence: TGTGCCAGTAGTTCTAGCTCTCACATTAATGAAAAACTGTTTTTT.

The sample holds one count of this clone. The chain joins TRBV9 to TRBJ2-1; 9 nucleotides align to TRBD2. CDR3 size: 15 residues. With 0 bases clipped from V and 8 bases from J, the junction kept 6 bases outside the gene matches. In germline, CDR1 is SGDLS, CDR2 YYNGEE. CDR3 bases: TGTGCCAGCAGCGTAGGCCCTAGCGGGACGCATGAGCAGTTCTTC. Translated: CASSVGPSGTHEQFF.

The V and J genes are TRBV18 and TRBJ1-2; 8 bases are a match to TRBD1. Germline values: CDR1 KGHSH, CDR2 LQKENI. J was trimmed by 8 bases and V by 3 bases; bases with no gene match: 8. The CDR3 has 14 amino acids. The CDR3 nucleotides read TGTGCCAGCTCACCGGTCGACAGGGGAGGAGGCTACACCTTC. This gives the protein CASSPVDRGGGYTF.

A single count supports this clone. The chain has TRBV28 and TRBJ1-2; no definite D call. Germline loops: CDR1 MDHEN, CDR2 SYDVKM. The V end lost 6 bases, the J end lost 2 bases, and 1 base lay between the germline ends. The CDR3 contains 10 residues. The chain's CDR3 is CASRNYGYTF. The CDR3 DNA reads TGTGCCAGCAGGAACTATGGCTACACCTTC.

This clone appeared a few times. This rearrangement joins TRBV9 to TRBJ1-1; 7 bases agree with TRBD1. J gave up 5 bases and V 2 bases, and 9 bases lay outside the gene matches. The CDR3 contains 15 residues. The germline V gene has CDR1 SGDLS and CDR2 YYNGEE. The CDR3 spells CASSVDLTGLTEAFF. As DNA, the CDR3 is TGTGCCAGCAGCGTCGACCTGACAGGGTTGACTGAAGCTTTCTTT.

This clone showed up just a few times. This chain uses TRBV6-6 with TRBJ1-3; TRBD1 aligns across 7 bases. The junction had 7 bases not matched to a gene; V was cut back by 5 bases and J by 0 bases. Germline CDR1 is MNHNY and CDR2 is SVGAGI (reference sequence). The CDR3 has 16 amino acids. CDR3 coding DNA: TGTGCCAGCAGTCGGCCTCAGGGGGACTCTGGAAACACCATATATTTT. Translation gives CASSRPQGDSGNTIYF.

The DNA for the CDR3 is TGCGCCAGCACCCCGGGAGGGGGAGGTGGGGCCAACGTCCTGACTTTC. This translates into CASTPGGGGGANVLTF. The chain employs TRBV5-1 and TRBJ2-6; 8 bases fit TRBD2. Looked up from germline, CDR1 is SGHRS and CDR2 is YFSETQ. The CDR3 covers 16 residues. Losses at the gene ends were 6 bases for V and 3 bases for J; bases not matched to a gene: 8.

The CDR3, as DNA: TGTGCCACCAGCGTAAGAGGTAGCGGGAGTCCCGGGGAGCTGTTTTTT. Its translation: CATSVRGSGSPGELFF. The rearrangement uses TRBV15 and TRBJ2-2, with 9 nucleotides matching TRBD2. The germline CDR1 and CDR2 sequences are LNHNV and YYDKDF (reference sequence). J lost 6 bases, V lost 5 bases, and 10 bases had no gene match. The CDR3 loop spans 16 amino acids.

The J gene is TRBJ2-6, the V gene TRBV6-4; tentative D call: TRBD1 (6 bases). CDR3 size: 14 residues. V was trimmed by 5 bases and J by 1 base, leaving 6 bases between them. The germline CDR1 and CDR2 sequences are MRHNA and SNTAGT. The CDR3 DNA is TGTGCCAGCAGTACAGGGTCTGGGGCCAACGTCCTGACTTTC. This sequence encodes CASSTGSGANVLTF.

This clone was seen only once. V is TRBV6-1 and J is TRBJ1-1; 12 nucleotides agree with TRBD1. Trimming cost V 4 bases and J 5 bases; bases outside gene matches: 5. Germline values: CDR1 MNHNS, CDR2 SASEGT. The CDR3 sequence is 15 residues long. CDR3 in amino acids: CASSAGTGGKTEAFF. The CDR3, as DNA: TGTGCCAGCAGTGCAGGGACAGGGGGCAAGACTGAAGCTTTCTTT.

This clone was counted a single time. V is TRBV5-1 and J is TRBJ1-1; TRBD1 matches 7 bases. Trimming at V came to 4 bases and at J to 6 bases, leaving 12 bases not matched to a gene. Germline-derived CDR1 and CDR2 are SGHRS and YFSETQ. The CDR3 length is 15 residues. As DNA, the CDR3 is TGCGCCAGCAGCCCCCGATTCGACAGGGCTGCTGAAGCTTTCTTT. It encodes CASSPRFDRAAEAFF.

The J gene is TRBJ2-1, the V gene TRBV28; TRBD1 is a possible D gene (5 bases). Per the germline V gene, CDR1 is MDHEN and CDR2 is SYDVKM. The CDR3 is 13 amino acids. Trimming removed 6 bases from V and 7 bases from J, with 13 bases in between. The CDR3 DNA follows: TGTGCCAGCAGAGAGAACAGGCATAATGAGCAGTTCTTC. Its translation is CASRENRHNEQFF. The full variable domain, with the rest looked up from reference TRBV28 and TRBJ2-1, is DVKVTQSSRYLVKRTGEKVFLECVQDMDHENMFWYRQDPGLGLRLIYFSYDVKMKEKGDIPEGYSVSREKKERFSLILESASTNQTSMYLCASRENRHNEQFFGPGTRLTVL.

The chain employs TRBV10-3 and TRBJ2-2; possibly TRBD2 for D (6 bases). Germline V gene data show CDR1 as ENHRY and CDR2 as SYGVKD. The V end lost 4 bases, the J end lost 0 bases, and 9 bases lay between the germline ends. The CDR3 runs 15 residues. In nucleotides, the CDR3 is TGTGCCATCAGTGTGGGGACTGCGAACACCGGGGAGCTGTTTTTT. Its protein product is CAISVGTANTGELFF.

J is TRBJ2-3 and V is TRBV19, with unresolved D. The CDR3 extends over 14 amino acids. Between the trimmed V and J ends, which lost 1 base and 8 bases, there was a span of 13 bases. Germline V gene data show CDR1 as LNHDA and CDR2 as SQIVND (reference sequence). CDR3 residues: CASSIGTSPGTQYF. CDR3 in DNA: TGTGCCAGTAGTATAGGGACCTCCCCGGGTACGCAGTATTTT. Based on the CDR3 plus reference TRBV19 and TRBJ2-3, the full variable domain is DGGITQSPKYLFRKEGQNVTLSCEQNLNHDAMYWYRQDPGQGLRLIYYSQIVNDFQKGDIAEGYSVSREKKESFPLTVTSAQKNPTAFYLCASSIGTSPGTQYFGPGTRLTVL.

The chain combines TRBV13 with TRBJ2-7, with D tentatively TRBD1 or TRBD2 (5 bases each). V shed 3 bases and J shed 9 bases, with 18 bases lying between them. The CDR3 covers 14 residues. Per germline, CDR1 PRHDT and CDR2 FYEKMQ (reference sequence). CDR3 amino acids: CASSLGRQLWVQYF. The CDR3 DNA reads as TGTGCCAGCAGCTTGGGACGGCAGCTCTGGGTGCAGTACTTC. Combining the CDR3 with reference TRBV13 and TRBJ2-7 gives the whole variable domain AAGVIQSPRHLIKEKRETATLKCYPIPRHDTVYWYQQGPGQDPQFLISFYEKMQSDKGSIPDRFSAQQFSDYHSELNMSSLELGDSALYFCASSLGRQLWVQYFGPGTRLTVT.

V is TRBV11-2 and J is TRBJ2-1; D unclear. The V end lost 5 bases, the J end lost 6 bases, and 11 bases lay between the germline ends. The germline V gene encodes CDR1 SGHAT and CDR2 FQNNGV. The length of the CDR3 is 13 residues. The CDR3 bases are TGTGCCAGCAGCCTCGGTGAAATCAATGAGCAGTTCTTC. Translating gives CASSLGEINEQFF.

This clone was counted once. The gene calls are TRBV19 and TRBJ2-5; 7 nucleotides match TRBD1. In germline, CDR1 is LNHDA, CDR2 SQIVND (reference sequence). The CDR3 contains 13 residues. V lost 6 bases to trimming and J lost 5 bases; unmatched junction nucleotides: 6. CDR3 amino acids: CASRQGTQETQYF. Here the CDR3 DNA reads TGTGCCAGTAGACAGGGGACCCAGGAGACCCAGTACTTC.

This chain uses TRBV6-5 with TRBJ2-5; 8 bases are shared with TRBD1. CDR1 and CDR2 (germline): MNHEY, SVGAGI. Trimming took 6 bases from V and 7 from J; bases not matched to a gene: 7. CDR3 length: 13 amino acids. In nucleotides, the CDR3 is TGTGCCAGCAGCCGGGACAGGAAAGGGACCCAGTACTTC. It codes for CASSRDRKGTQYF.

This chain uses TRBV14 with TRBJ2-7, with D possibly called TRBD1 or TRBD2 (5 bases each). This CDR3 spans 14 amino acids. CDR1 is SGHDN and CDR2 is FVKESK in the germline V gene. Trimming took 4 bases from V and 7 from J, leaving 17 bases between them. CDR3 protein: CASSLTRVASEQYF. The CDR3 DNA is TGTGCCAGCAGCCTTACCAGGGTAGCGAGTGAGCAGTACTTC.

This sequence joins TRBV7-3 and TRBJ2-5, with D possibly TRBD2 on 6 matching bases. This CDR3 is built from 14 residues. The V end lost 5 bases, the J end lost 7 bases, and 17 bases lay between the germline ends. The germline V gene has CDR1 SGHTA and CDR2 FQGTGA. The CDR3 coding sequence is TGTGCCAGCAGCCCACTTCTAGCGAGGGGGACCCAGTACTTC. It is translated as CASSPLLARGTQYF.